Only one count was recorded for the clone carrying this T cell receptor (beta chain). Antigen: not known. Pre-surgery treatment included at least one anti-epileptic drug. This specimen belongs to a study of brain T cells in children with intractable seizures. Trimming cost V 7 bases and J 4 bases, with 14 bases left between them. CDR3 length equals 14 residues. The germline CDR1 and CDR2 sequences are LNHDA and SQIVND (reference sequence). Clones were sequenced by immunoSEQ multiplex PCR, and TCRdb holds only the in-frame ones, with some missing. The table lists approximately 60,000 clones, approximately 95% of them singletons, with roughly 0.4% in the top ten. General observations from the study: Pre-surgery blood may have been undersampled, hiding some clones.

The source of this sequence is a boy in the first two years of life with focal cortical dysplasia and intractable seizures. Here the sequenced sample was peripheral blood, taken at surgery. The chain combines TRBV19 with TRBJ2-1, with D uncertain. CDR3 sequence reads: CASNPKNEYNEQFF. DNA of the CDR3: TGTGCCAGTAATCCGAAGAACGAGTACAATGAGCAGTTCTTC.